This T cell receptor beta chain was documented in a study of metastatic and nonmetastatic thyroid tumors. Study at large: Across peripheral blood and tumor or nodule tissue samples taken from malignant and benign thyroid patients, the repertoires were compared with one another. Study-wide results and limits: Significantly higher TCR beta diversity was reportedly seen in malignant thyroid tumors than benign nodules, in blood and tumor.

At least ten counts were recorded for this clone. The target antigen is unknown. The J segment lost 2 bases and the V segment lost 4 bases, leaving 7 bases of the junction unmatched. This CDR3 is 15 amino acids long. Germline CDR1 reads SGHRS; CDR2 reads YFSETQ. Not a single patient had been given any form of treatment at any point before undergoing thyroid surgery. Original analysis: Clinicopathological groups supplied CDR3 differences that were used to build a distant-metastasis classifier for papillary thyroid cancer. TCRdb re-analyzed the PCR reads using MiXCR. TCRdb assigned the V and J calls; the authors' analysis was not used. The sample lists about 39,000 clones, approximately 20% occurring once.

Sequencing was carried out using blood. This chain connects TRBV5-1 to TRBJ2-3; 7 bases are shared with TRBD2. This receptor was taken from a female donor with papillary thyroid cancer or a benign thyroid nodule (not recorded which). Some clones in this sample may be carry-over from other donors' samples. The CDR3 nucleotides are TGCGCCAGCAGCGCGGGGGACTCTACCACAGATACGCAGTATTTT. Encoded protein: CASSAGDSTTDTQYF. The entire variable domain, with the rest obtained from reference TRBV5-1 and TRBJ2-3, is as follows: KAGVTQTPRYLIKTRGQQVTLSCSPISGHRSVSWYQQTPGQGLQFLFEYFSETQRNKGNFPGRFSGRQFSNSRSEMNVSTLELGDSALYLCASSAGDSTTDTQYFGPGTRLTVL.